This record covers a single T cell receptor beta chain. Its antigen is unknown. Per the germline V gene, CDR1 is SEHNR and CDR2 is FQNEAQ (reference sequence). The CDR3 spans 14 residues. The V segment lost 5 bases and the J segment 4 bases; nucleotides outside the gene matches: 6. Isolated RNA was reverse transcribed in full, so expressed TCRB transcripts were sequenced. Deep immunoSEQ sequencing covered naive, central memory and regulatory T cell samples. Only in-frame clones appear in the TCRdb table, and some are missing; sequencing was by immunoSEQ multiplex PCR. The table has around 250,000 clones, roughly a quarter seen once. The entry originates in a study of beta chain features in type 1 diabetes. Averaging about 116 mL, one heparinised blood draw came from each individual donor. Study outcomes and limitations: Among patients with Type 1 diabetes, TCRB CDR3s were moderately but significantly shorter in every one of the four CD4+ subsets. Researchers reported that naive, central memory and Treg TCRB repertoires appeared more similar in patients than in healthy donors.

The V and J genes are TRBV7-9 and TRBJ1-1; 8 nucleotides line up with TRBD1. The TCR was taken from a woman between 25 and 40 years old with type 1 diabetes. The sequenced sample consisted of naive CD4+ T cells from blood. CDR3 DNA sequence: TGTGCCAGCAGCCTGCAGACAGGGGCCACTGAAGCTTTCTTT. Translation: CASSLQTGATEAFF.